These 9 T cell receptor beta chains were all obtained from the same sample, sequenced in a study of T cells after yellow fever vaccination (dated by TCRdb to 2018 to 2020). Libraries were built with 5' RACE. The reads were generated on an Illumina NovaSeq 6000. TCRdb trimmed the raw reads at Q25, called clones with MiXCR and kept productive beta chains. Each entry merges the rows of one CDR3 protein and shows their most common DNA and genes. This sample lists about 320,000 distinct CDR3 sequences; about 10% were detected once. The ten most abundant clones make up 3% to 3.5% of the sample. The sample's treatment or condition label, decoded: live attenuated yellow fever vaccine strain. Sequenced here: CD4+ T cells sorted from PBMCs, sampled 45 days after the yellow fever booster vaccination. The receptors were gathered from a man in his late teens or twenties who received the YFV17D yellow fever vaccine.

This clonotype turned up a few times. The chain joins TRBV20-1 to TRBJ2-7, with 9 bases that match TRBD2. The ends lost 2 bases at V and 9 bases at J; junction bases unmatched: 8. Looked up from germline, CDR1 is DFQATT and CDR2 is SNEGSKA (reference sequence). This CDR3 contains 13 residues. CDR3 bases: TGCAGTGCTAGAATACTAGCGGGTGGAGGGCAGTACGTC. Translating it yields CSARILAGGGQYV.

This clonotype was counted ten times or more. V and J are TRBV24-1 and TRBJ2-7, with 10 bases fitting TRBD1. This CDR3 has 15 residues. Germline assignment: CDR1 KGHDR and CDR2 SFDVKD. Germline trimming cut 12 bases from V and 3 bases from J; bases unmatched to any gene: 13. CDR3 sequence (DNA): TGTGCCCCCCAGGCTCGGGACAGGGGACTCTACGAGCAGTACGTC. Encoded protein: CAPQARDRGLYEQYV.

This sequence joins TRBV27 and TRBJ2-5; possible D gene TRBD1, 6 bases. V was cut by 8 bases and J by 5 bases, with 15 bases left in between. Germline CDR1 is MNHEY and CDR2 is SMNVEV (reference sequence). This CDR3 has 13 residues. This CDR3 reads CASRTYRAETQYF. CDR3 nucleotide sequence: TGTGCCAGCCGGACGTACAGGGCGGAGACCCAGTACTTC.

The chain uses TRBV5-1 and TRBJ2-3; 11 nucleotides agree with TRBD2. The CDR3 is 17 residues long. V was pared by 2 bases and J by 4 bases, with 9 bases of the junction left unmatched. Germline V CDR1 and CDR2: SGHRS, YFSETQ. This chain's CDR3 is CASSLRASGGPPDTQYF. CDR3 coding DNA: TGCGCCAGCAGCTTAAGGGCTAGCGGGGGGCCGCCAGATACGCAGTATTTT.

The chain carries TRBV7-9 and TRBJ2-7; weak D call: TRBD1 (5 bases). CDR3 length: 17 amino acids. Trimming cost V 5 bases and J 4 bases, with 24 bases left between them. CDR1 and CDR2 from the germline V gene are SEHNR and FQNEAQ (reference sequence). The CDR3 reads CASSRPRTRYGSYEQYF. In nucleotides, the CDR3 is TGTGCCAGCAGCAGACCTCGGACACGCTATGGAAGTTACGAGCAGTACTTC.

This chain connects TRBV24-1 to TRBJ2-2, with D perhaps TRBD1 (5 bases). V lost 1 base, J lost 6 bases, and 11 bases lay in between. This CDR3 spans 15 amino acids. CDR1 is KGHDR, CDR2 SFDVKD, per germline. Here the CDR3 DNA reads TGTGCCACCAGTGATTTTCCTCAGGGTCCCGGGGAGCTGTTTTTT. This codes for CATSDFPQGPGELFF.

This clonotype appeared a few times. CDR3 residues: CASGYFSGIPQPQHF. CDR3 nucleotide sequence: TGTGCTAGTGGTTACTTTTCAGGGATCCCTCAGCCCCAGCATTTT. The rearrangement uses TRBV12-5 and TRBJ1-5, with D maybe TRBD1 (5 bases). CDR1 is LGHNT, CDR2 FRNRAP, per germline. The V gene lost 4 bases and the J gene lost 6 bases, with 16 bases spanning the gap. CDR3 length: 15 amino acids.

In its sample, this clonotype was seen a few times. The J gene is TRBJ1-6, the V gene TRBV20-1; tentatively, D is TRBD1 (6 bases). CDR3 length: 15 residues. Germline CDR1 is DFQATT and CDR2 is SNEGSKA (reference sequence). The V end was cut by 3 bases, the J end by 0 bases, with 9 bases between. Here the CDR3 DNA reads TGCAGTGCTAGCGGGGGCAGCTCCTATAATTCACCCCTCCACTTT. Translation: CSASGGSSYNSPLHF.

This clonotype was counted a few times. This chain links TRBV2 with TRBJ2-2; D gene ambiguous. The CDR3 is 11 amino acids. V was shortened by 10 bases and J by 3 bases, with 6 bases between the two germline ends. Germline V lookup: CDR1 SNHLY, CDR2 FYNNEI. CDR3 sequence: CATADTGELFF. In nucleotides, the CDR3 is TGTGCCACGGCCGACACCGGGGAGCTGTTTTTT.